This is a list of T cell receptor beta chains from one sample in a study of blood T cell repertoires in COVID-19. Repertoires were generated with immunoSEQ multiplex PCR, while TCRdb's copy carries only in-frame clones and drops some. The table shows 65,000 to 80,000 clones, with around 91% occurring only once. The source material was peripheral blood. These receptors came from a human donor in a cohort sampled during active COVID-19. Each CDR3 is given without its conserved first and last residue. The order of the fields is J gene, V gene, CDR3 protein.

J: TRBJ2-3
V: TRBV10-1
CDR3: ASGGAGAWAQY

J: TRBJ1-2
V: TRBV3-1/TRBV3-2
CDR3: ASSQVDRAYGYT

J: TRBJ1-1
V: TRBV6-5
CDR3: ASSYRGLPHTEAF

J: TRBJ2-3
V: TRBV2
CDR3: ASSDAVTDTQY

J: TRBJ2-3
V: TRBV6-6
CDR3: ASSPGGSLTDTQY

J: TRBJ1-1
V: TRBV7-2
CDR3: ASSLVQGGPEAF

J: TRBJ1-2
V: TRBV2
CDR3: ASSAQGQATNYGYT

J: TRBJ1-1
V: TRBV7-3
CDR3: ASSEDSGQGAKPEAF

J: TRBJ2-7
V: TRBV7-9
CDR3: ASRPPGQNSYEQY

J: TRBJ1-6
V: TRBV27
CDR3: ASSRQGQGNSPLH

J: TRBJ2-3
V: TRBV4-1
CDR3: ASSQLLVADTQY

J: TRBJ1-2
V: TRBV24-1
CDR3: ATSQGYGYT

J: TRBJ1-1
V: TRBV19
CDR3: ASSDQGRVTEAF

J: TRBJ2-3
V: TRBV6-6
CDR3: ASSYSRGGAGDTQY

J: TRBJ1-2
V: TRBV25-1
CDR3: ASSAPGQGVNYGYT

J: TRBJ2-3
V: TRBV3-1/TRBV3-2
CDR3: ASSQVAVSDTQY

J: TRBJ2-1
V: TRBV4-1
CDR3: ASSHGQGARNEQF

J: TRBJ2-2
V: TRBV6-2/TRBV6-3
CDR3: ASSSRDRGPRRRELF

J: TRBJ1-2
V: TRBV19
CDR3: ASSIVGGLGGYT

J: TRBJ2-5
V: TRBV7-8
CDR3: ASSSGRSRGETQY

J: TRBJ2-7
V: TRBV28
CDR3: ASTPGGLSYEQY

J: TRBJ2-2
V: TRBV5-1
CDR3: ASSLAAVAANTGELF

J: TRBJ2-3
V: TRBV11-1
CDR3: ASSRKAGARLDTQY

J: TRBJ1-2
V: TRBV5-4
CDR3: ASSLWTGGAYGYT

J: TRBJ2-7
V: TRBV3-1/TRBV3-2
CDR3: ASSQVGDSRYEQY

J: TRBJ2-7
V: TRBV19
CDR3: ASNQLGAGEQY

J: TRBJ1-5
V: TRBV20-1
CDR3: SATTGGSVH

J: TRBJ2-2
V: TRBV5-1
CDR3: ASSGELGQTGELF

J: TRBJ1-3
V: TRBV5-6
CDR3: ASSSQSSGNTIY

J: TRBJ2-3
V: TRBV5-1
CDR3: ASSLVAGGLTDTQY

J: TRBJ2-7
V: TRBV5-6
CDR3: ASSLRTGDYEQY

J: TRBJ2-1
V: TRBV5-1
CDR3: ASSLRGRRSTSYNEQF

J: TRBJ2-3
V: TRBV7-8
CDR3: ASSVARPDTQY

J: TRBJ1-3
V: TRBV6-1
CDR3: ASSEVLGQGRNTIY

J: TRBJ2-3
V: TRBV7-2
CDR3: ASVMRDLTDTQY

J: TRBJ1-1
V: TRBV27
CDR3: ASSLSGTEAF

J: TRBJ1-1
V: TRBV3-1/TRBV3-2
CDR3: ASSATGYTEAF

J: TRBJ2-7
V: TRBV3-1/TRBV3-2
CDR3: ASSQMAEQY

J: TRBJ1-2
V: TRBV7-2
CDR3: ASSRDRDYGYT

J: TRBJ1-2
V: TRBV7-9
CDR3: ASSRDKNYGYT

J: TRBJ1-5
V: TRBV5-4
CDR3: ASSPGTGVGQPQH

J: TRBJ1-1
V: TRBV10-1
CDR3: ASSESAGDTTEAF

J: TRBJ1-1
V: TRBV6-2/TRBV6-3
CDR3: ASSFWGGLNTEAF

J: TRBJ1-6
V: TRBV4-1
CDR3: ASRGQEFDNSPLH

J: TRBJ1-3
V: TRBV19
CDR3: ASSTEHSGNTIY

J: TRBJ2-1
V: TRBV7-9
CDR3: ASSYPLGRLSSYNEQF

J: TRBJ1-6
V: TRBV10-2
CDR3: AGHTGQRNSPLH

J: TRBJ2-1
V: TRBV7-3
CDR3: ASSSQGGNEQF

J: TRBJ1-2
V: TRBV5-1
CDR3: ASSPGPGQGVVSGYT

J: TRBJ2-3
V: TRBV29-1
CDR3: SGSGEITDTQY

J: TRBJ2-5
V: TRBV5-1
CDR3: ASQDNQETQY

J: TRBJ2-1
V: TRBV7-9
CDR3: ASSLGGGPSNEQF

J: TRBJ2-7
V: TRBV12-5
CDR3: ASGPDRGSEQY

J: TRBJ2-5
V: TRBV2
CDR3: ASSGGGETQY

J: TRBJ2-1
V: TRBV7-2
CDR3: ASSFGRSPGYNEQF

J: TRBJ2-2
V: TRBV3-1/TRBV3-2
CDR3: ASSHGQGSTGELF

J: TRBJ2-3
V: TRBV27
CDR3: ASHLAGNTDTQY

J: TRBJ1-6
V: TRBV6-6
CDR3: ASTTTRTGFNSPLH

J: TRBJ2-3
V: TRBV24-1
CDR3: ATSDGGSSESTDTQY

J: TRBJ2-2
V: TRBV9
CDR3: ASSVPSGANTGELF